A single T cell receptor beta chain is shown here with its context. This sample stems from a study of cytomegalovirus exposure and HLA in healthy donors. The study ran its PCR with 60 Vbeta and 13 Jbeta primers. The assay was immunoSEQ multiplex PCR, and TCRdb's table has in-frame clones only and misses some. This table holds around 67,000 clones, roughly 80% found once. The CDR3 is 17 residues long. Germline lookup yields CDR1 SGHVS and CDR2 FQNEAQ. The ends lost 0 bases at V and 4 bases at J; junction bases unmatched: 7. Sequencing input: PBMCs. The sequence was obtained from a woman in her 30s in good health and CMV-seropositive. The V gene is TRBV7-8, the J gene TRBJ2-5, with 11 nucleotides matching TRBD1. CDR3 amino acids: CASSLAGTGGGRETQYF. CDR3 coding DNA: TGTGCCAGCAGCTTAGCAGGGACAGGGGGAGGTCGAGAGACCCAGTACTTC.